This T cell receptor beta chain was sequenced in a study of blood T cell repertoires in COVID-19. Study at large: COVID-19 samples, acute and convalescent, were from the United States, Italy and Spain. The cDNA or gDNA used as material had been derived from T cells, B-cell-depleted T cells, or PBMCs.

V lost 8 bases, J lost 2 bases, and 7 bases lay in between. The CDR3 consists of 12 residues. Germline loops: CDR1 MNHNY, CDR2 SVGAGI (reference sequence). Followed over time, Seattle patients had been enrolled while infection was active. In the original analysis: Scientists estimated how many nucleated cells there were by amplifying reference gene primers. Repertoires were generated with immunoSEQ multiplex PCR, while TCRdb's copy carries only in-frame clones and drops some. The V and J calls and clone size were taken over from that table, and D and trimming were inferred from the DNA. The table lists 250,000 to 400,000 clones, around 88% of them singletons.

The sequenced material came from peripheral blood. The TCR was taken from a woman aged 25 to 39 with COVID-19, enrolled during active disease. The V and J genes are TRBV6-6 and TRBJ1-5; no reliable D call. CDR3 sequence reads: CASQTGNQPQHF. Written as DNA, the CDR3 is TGTGCCAGCCAAACGGGCAATCAGCCCCAGCATTTT.